This passage covers 25 T cell receptor beta chains from one sample sequenced in a study of blood T cell repertoires in COVID-19. TCRdb's table, derived via immunoSEQ multiplex PCR, lists solely in-frame clones and lacks some. The table records 90,000 to 140,000 clones, 81% of them present only once. Sequencing was carried out using peripheral blood. These receptors all stem from a woman in her 70s with acute or convalescent COVID-19.

The chain couples TRBV2 to TRBJ1-5; D is undetermined. Trimming removed 4 bases at V and 6 bases at J, with 13 bases between. This CDR3 has 14 residues. CDR1 SNHLY and CDR2 FYNNEI come from the germline V gene. The CDR3 spells CASSGLIGGQPQHF. CDR3 in DNA: TGTGCCAGCAGTGGACTGATCGGAGGTCAGCCCCAGCATTTT.

This clone has more than one count but fewer than ten. The chain carries TRBV7-6 and TRBJ2-1; 7 nucleotides agree with TRBD2. V lost 1 base, J lost 11 bases, and 8 bases stayed unmatched. This CDR3 contains 14 residues. Per germline, CDR1 SGHVS and CDR2 FNYEAQ. The CDR3 here is CASSLGGGSGKQFF. CDR3 nucleotide sequence: TGTGCCAGCAGCTTAGGGGGGGGATCGGGAAAGCAGTTCTTC.

This clone came up once. The V call is TRBV11-1, the J call TRBJ2-7, with 9 bases identical to TRBD1. CDR1 SGHAT and CDR2 FQDESV come from the germline V gene (reference sequence). This CDR3 region has 14 residues. Unmatched junction bases numbered 5, after V lost 5 bases and J lost 3 bases. This CDR3 is CASSHRDRVYEQYF. DNA for the CDR3: TGTGCCAGCAGCCACCGGGACAGGGTCTACGAGCAGTACTTC.

As DNA, the CDR3 is TGTGCCACCAGCAGAGATTTAGGGGGTGACACCATATATTTT. This codes for CATSRDLGGDTIYF. V is TRBV15 and J is TRBJ1-3; TRBD1 might be the D (6 bases). CDR3 length: 14 residues. Trimming removed 0 bases at V and 8 bases at J, with 11 bases between. In germline, CDR1 is LNHNV, CDR2 YYDKDF (reference sequence). Combining the CDR3 with reference TRBV15 and TRBJ1-3 gives the whole variable domain DAMVIQNPRYQVTQFGKPVTLSCSQTLNHNVMYWYQQKSSQAPKLLFHYYDKDFNNEADTPDNFQSRRPNTSFCFLDIRSPGLGDTAMYLCATSRDLGGDTIYFGEGSWLTVV.

The chain has TRBV5-5 and TRBJ1-2; 7 bases map to TRBD1. The J segment lost 8 bases and the V segment lost 5 bases, leaving 9 bases of the junction unmatched. Germline V gene sequence: CDR1 SGHKS, CDR2 YYEKEE (reference sequence). The CDR3 has 13 amino acids. CDR3 sequence (DNA): TGTGCCAGCAGTCTTACAGGGGCAGGGGGCTACACCTTC. As protein: CASSLTGAGGYTF.

The rearrangement links TRBV18 to TRBJ1-1; tentatively, D is TRBD1 (5 bases). Trimming shortened V by 1 base and J by 3 bases, and 6 bases separated the two germline ends. The germline CDR1 and CDR2 sequences are KGHSH and LQKENI. This CDR3 has 13 amino acids. This chain's CDR3 is CASSPQTDTEAFF. DNA of the CDR3: TGTGCCAGCTCACCACAGACAGACACTGAAGCTTTCTTT.

This rearrangement joins TRBV5-1 to TRBJ1-2, with TRBD1 matching 8 bases. Germline V gene lookup returns CDR1 SGHRS and CDR2 YFSETQ. V was clipped by 5 bases and J by 1 base; unmatched bases: 13. CDR3 size: 17 residues. The CDR3 DNA is TGCGCCAGCAGACGGGACAGGATATCTCAAATTAACTATGGCTACACCTTC. Amino acids: CASRRDRISQINYGYTF.

This clone was seen just once. The chain is built from TRBV2 and TRBJ1-1; D is unclear. Germline assignment: CDR1 SNHLY and CDR2 FYNNEI. The CDR3 has 13 residues. V lost 7 bases to trimming and J lost 5 bases, with 14 bases between them. The CDR3 coding sequence is TGTGCCAGCACCGGGGAGAGGGTTACTGAAGCTTTCTTT. Translated, it gives CASTGERVTEAFF.

V is TRBV7-2 and J is TRBJ2-3; no clear D gene. V lost 5 bases, J lost 4 bases, and 13 bases lay in between. This CDR3 is 14 amino acids long. Per germline, CDR1 SGHTA and CDR2 FQGNSA. In DNA, the CDR3 is TGTGCCAGCAGCAACCCCCGGTTCGCAGATACGCAGTATTTT. Translation: CASSNPRFADTQYF.

This rearrangement joins TRBV19 to TRBJ2-2; no definite D call. The ends were cut back, 5 bases at V and 4 bases at J, with 11 bases in the middle. In germline, CDR1 is LNHDA, CDR2 SQIVND (reference sequence). This CDR3 is built from 14 residues. The DNA for the CDR3 is TGTGCCAGTAGTGTCACAGCTACCACCGGGGAGCTGTTTTTT. Its translation: CASSVTATTGELFF.

This clone was recorded once. This chain links TRBV5-1 with TRBJ2-1; a possible D gene is TRBD1 (6 bases). Trimming stripped 0 bases from V and 15 bases from J, with 19 bases between. The CDR3 sequence is 14 residues long. Germline loops: CDR1 SGHRS, CDR2 YFSETQ. CDR3 sequence reads: CASSLGTAGAGRFF. DNA of the CDR3: TGCGCCAGCAGCTTGGGTACAGCAGGGGCAGGTCGGTTCTTC.

The chain uses TRBV5-4 and TRBJ2-7; tentative D call: TRBD2 (6 bases). The length of the CDR3 is 13 residues. Trimming removed 4 bases at V and 7 bases at J, with 15 bases between. Germline V CDR1 and CDR2: SGHNT, YYREEE (reference sequence). The CDR3 spells CASSPVGAGEQYF. CDR3 sequence (DNA): TGTGCCAGCAGCCCGGTCGGGGCGGGGGAGCAGTACTTC.

The rearrangement links TRBV20-1 to TRBJ2-5; D unresolved. This CDR3 has 14 residues. Germline-derived CDR1 and CDR2 are DFQATT and SNEGSKA (reference sequence). V lost 3 bases to trimming and J lost 3 bases, with 14 bases between them. The CDR3 spells CSASPSRIEETQYF. The CDR3, as DNA: TGCAGTGCTAGTCCATCGCGGATCGAAGAGACCCAGTACTTC.

The genes are TRBV5-1 and TRBJ2-5; the match to TRBD2 covers 8 bases. Germline V gene lookup returns CDR1 SGHRS and CDR2 YFSETQ. The trim removed 2 bases at V and 5 bases at J, leaving 5 bases unmatched. The CDR3 is 14 residues long. The CDR3 reads CASSLSSGSETQYF. The CDR3, as DNA: TGCGCCAGCAGCTTATCGAGCGGGAGTGAGACCCAGTACTTC.

V and J are TRBV7-2 and TRBJ2-3; a weak D match, TRBD2 (6 bases). Trimming shortened V by 1 base and J by 3 bases, and 8 bases separated the two germline ends. Germline-derived CDR1 and CDR2 are SGHTA and FQGNSA. This CDR3 region has 14 residues. The CDR3 nucleotides read TGTGCCAGCAGCTTAGGGGCGGGAACAGATACGCAGTATTTT. Translated, it gives CASSLGAGTDTQYF.

Comments on this clone: This specimen includes other DNA sequences encoding the same CDR3. This rearrangement joins TRBV19 to TRBJ2-3; 7 nucleotides line up with TRBD2. The V gene end was trimmed by 4 bases and the J gene end by 4 bases; junction bases not matched to a gene: 2. The germline V gene encodes CDR1 LNHDA and CDR2 SQIVND (reference sequence). CDR3 size: 13 residues. Written as DNA, the CDR3 is TGTGCCAGTAGTACGGGAGGCCCAGATACGCAGTATTTT. It specifies CASSTGGPDTQYF.

The CDR3 DNA reads as TGTGCCAGCAGTTACAGTAGAAGCACTGAAGCTTTCTTT. It codes for CASSYSRSTEAFF. This chain joins TRBV6-5 and TRBJ1-1, with D hard to call. Trimming removed 2 bases at V and 4 bases at J, with 8 bases between. CDR3 size: 13 residues. Germline lookup yields CDR1 MNHEY and CDR2 SVGAGI.

V gene TRBV19 combines with J gene TRBJ1-5; D is unresolved. This CDR3 spans 13 amino acids. The V and J ends lost 0 bases and 6 bases respectively, with 6 bases between them. CDR1 and CDR2 from the germline V gene are LNHDA and SQIVND (reference sequence). The CDR3 nucleotides are TGTGCCAGTAGTATAGATCGTATTCAGCCCCAGCATTTT. Translation: CASSIDRIQPQHF.

The rearrangement links TRBV2 to TRBJ2-3, with 12 nucleotides matching TRBD2. CDR3 length: 17 residues. The ends lost 2 bases at V and 1 base at J; junction bases unmatched: 4. Germline V gene sequence: CDR1 SNHLY, CDR2 FYNNEI. DNA for the CDR3: TGTGCCAGCAGTGAACTAGCGGGAGGGCCTCGCACAGATACGCAGTATTTT. Protein product: CASSELAGGPRTDTQYF. Full variable domain (rest looked up from reference TRBV2 and TRBJ2-3): EPEVTQTPSHQVTQMGQEVILRCVPISNHLYFYWYRQILGQKVEFLVSFYNNEISEKSEIFDDQFSVERPDGSNFTLKIRSTKLEDSAMYFCASSELAGGPRTDTQYFGPGTRLTVL.

The V call is TRBV7-2, the J call TRBJ1-5, with 7 bases identical to TRBD1. This CDR3 has 16 amino acids. Germline loops: CDR1 SGHTA, CDR2 FQGNSA. After removal of 1 base from V and 2 bases from J, the junction contained 5 bases not matched to a gene. The DNA for the CDR3 is TGTGCCAGCAGCTTAGGAGGGGGCGGGGGCAATCAGCCCCAGCATTTT. Protein product: CASSLGGGGGNQPQHF.

The chain employs TRBV2 and TRBJ2-7; a possible D gene is TRBD2 (5 bases). Trimming took off 7 bases at V and 9 bases at J, with 22 bases between the two ends. Germline V lookup: CDR1 SNHLY, CDR2 FYNNEI. The CDR3 contains 14 residues. The CDR3 is CASTLGSPRSPQYF. CDR3 sequence (DNA): TGTGCCAGCACCTTAGGGAGCCCCAGATCGCCGCAGTACTTC.

V is TRBV27 and J is TRBJ1-5; D gene unclear. CDR3 length: 12 amino acids. The germline gives CDR1 MNHEY, CDR2 SMNVEV (reference sequence). Trimming shortened V by 5 bases and J by 3 bases, and 5 bases separated the two germline ends. CDR3 DNA sequence: TGTGCCAGCAGTCCAATCAATCAGCCCCAGCATTTT. As protein: CASSPINQPQHF.

The rearrangement joins TRBV7-2 to TRBJ2-7; TRBD2 aligns across 8 bases. Germline CDR1 reads SGHTA; CDR2 reads FQGNSA. The CDR3 consists of 14 residues. Losses at the gene ends were 4 bases for V and 5 bases for J; bases not matched to a gene: 7. CDR3 residues: CASSSQRESDEQYF. CDR3 bases: TGTGCCAGCAGCTCTCAGCGGGAGTCAGACGAGCAGTACTTC.

This chain joins TRBV28 and TRBJ2-7; 10 nucleotides line up with TRBD1. The CDR3 loop spans 18 amino acids. V was pared by 0 bases and J by 0 bases, with 8 bases of the junction left unmatched. Per the germline V gene, CDR1 is MDHEN and CDR2 is SYDVKM. In DNA, the CDR3 is TGTGCCAGCAGTTTATGGGGGGGACAGGGGCGGAGCTCCTACGAGCAGTACTTC. Its translation: CASSLWGGQGRSSYEQYF.

V gene TRBV19 combines with J gene TRBJ1-2; TRBD1 might be the D (5 bases). V lost 4 bases to trimming and J lost 5 bases, with 20 bases between them. CDR1 and CDR2 (germline): LNHDA, SQIVND (reference sequence). This CDR3 region has 16 residues. The CDR3 protein is CASSRNQRAWGYGYTF. As DNA, the CDR3 is TGTGCCAGTAGTAGGAATCAGCGGGCCTGGGGGTATGGCTACACCTTC.